This TCR beta chain was identified in a study of T cell responses to AZD1222 COVID-19 vaccine. This clone was detected only once. Germline CDR1 LNHDA, CDR2 SQIVND (reference sequence). The length of the CDR3 is 13 residues. V shed 7 bases and J shed 5 bases, with 14 bases lying between them. The data were produced by immunoSEQ multiplex PCR, yet TCRdb's version contains in-frame clones alone and is incomplete. The data show roughly 130,000 clones, 86% seen once. This chain connects TRBV19 to TRBJ2-5, with a weak D call TRBD2 (7 bases). This TCR came from an adult in good health. Here the sequenced sample was peripheral blood, taken on day 0 of AZD1222 vaccination. In DNA, the CDR3 is TGTGCCAGTAATCCACAGGGAGGGGAGACCCAGTACTTC. Translation gives CASNPQGGETQYF.